The source of this T cell receptor (beta chain) is a study of tumor-infiltrating lymphocytes in primary liver carcinoma. Study context: Sequencing of the samples generated roughly 3.5 to 8 million productive TCRbeta reads, with similar yields across tissue types.

Using a constant-region primer together with ProtoScript II reverse transcriptase, TCR beta cDNA was made from about 490 ng of total RNA. Amplification in three nested multiplex PCR rounds with slightly modified ARM-PCR gave rise to TCR beta libraries. TCRdb fed the multiplex PCR reads into MiXCR, producing one record per CDR3 protein. The sample lists 300,000 to 350,000 distinct CDR3 sequences, 65% occurring once. Regarding this clonotype: A much larger clone differs by one base, so this may be a read error.

Unsorted whole blood yielded blood RNA, and germline DNA was extracted as well. Before the operation took place, roughly 4 milliliters of peripheral blood were collected. The source of this sequence is a man between 40 and 49 years old with primary liver carcinoma and hepatitis B virus infection. Sequencing input: peripheral blood.

The CDR3 loop reads CASRKGTEFYEQYF. The DNA of the CDR3 is TGCGCCAGCAGGAAGGGGACTGAGTTCTACGAGCAGTACTTC. The rearrangement links TRBV10-2 to TRBJ2-7, with TRBD2 as a possible D gene (6 bases). From germline, CDR1 is WSHSY and CDR2 SAAADI. The V and J ends lost 6 bases and 3 bases respectively, with 15 bases between them. The CDR3 extends over 14 amino acids.